This T cell receptor (beta chain) was retrieved from a study of T-cell reconstitution after alpha-beta-depleted transplantation in children. Unique molecular identifiers were used to barcode this TCRbeta library. TCRdb ran MiXCR on the PCR reads and lists one entry per CDR3 protein. Among 600,000 to 700,000 distinct CDR3 sequences listed, 16% were seen once. This clonotype has at least ten counts. The CDR3 loop spans 15 amino acids. Germline CDR1 SGHRS, CDR2 YFSETQ. Trimming shortened V by 4 bases and J by 7 bases, and 18 bases separated the two germline ends. This chain connects TRBV5-1 to TRBJ1-5; TRBD1 is a possible D gene (5 bases). The origin of this receptor is a human donor who donated a stem cell graft to a child with acute myeloid leukemia. This specimen consisted of PBMCs from the stem cell graft donor, obtained from the stem cell graft. CDR3 coding DNA: TGCGCCAGCAGCCAGGGCCCCGGGGACGGACAGCCCCAGCATTTT. Its translation: CASSQGPGDGQPQHF.